This T cell receptor beta chain was found in a study of cytomegalovirus exposure and HLA in healthy donors. General study points: An ancestry cluster, one associated with Asian ancestry, reportedly showed fewer N-insertions than the approximately 670-donor mean in a later analysis. Investigators reported 150 to 200 TCR beta chains as tied to cytomegalovirus.

As concerns this clone: Its target is unknown.

The PCR contained 60 Vbeta and 13 Jbeta primers. Data came from immunoSEQ multiplex PCR; TCRdb stores just in-frame clones and leaves some out. The profile shows about 170,000 clones, 60% to 80% of them singletons. CDR3 length: 15 amino acids. V lost 3 bases, J lost 0 bases, and 10 bases lay in between. The germline V gene encodes CDR1 SGDLS and CDR2 YYNGEE. The TCR comes from a woman between 45 and 65 years old in good health and CMV-seropositive. V usage is TRBV9 and J usage is TRBJ1-3; no clear D gene. The sample was PBMCs. The CDR3 DNA sequence: TGTGCCAGCAGCGCGACACCTGTCTCTGGAAACACCATATATTTT. Translating it yields CASSATPVSGNTIYF. The full variable domain, with the rest looked up from reference TRBV9 and TRBJ1-3, is DSGVTQTPKHLITATGQRVTLRCSPRSGDLSVYWYQQSLDQGLQFLIQYYNGEERAKGNILERFSAQQFPDLHSELNLSSLELGDSALYFCASSATPVSGNTIYFGEGSWLTVV.